A single T cell receptor (beta chain) is shown here with its context. These data belong to a study of OX40 agonist ivuxolimab in advanced cancers. J was trimmed by 8 bases and V by 2 bases; bases with no gene match: 8. The germline V gene has CDR1 MNHNY and CDR2 SVGAGI (reference sequence). The CDR3 spans 15 residues. TCRdb keeps only in-frame clones here, not all; method: immunoSEQ multiplex PCR. The table includes tens of thousands of clones, roughly nine tenths detected once. The chain uses TRBV6-6 and TRBJ2-2; 7 nucleotides align to TRBD2. The sample here was CD4+ or CD8+ T cells sorted from blood, taken in a trial of the OX40 agonist ivuxolimab. This clonotype was sampled from an adult with an advanced solid tumor such as melanoma, head and neck, liver or kidney cancer. This CDR3 reads CASSYERGPPGELFF. In DNA, the CDR3 is TGTGCCAGCAGTTACGAGCGGGGCCCCCCGGGGGAGCTGTTTTTT.